These T cell receptor beta chains were read from a single sample in a study of T cell responses to AZD1222 COVID-19 vaccine. TCRdb's copy holds only in-frame clones and misses some; the assay was immunoSEQ multiplex PCR. The sample lists approximately 120,000 clones, approximately 88% occurring once. The sample in question was peripheral blood, obtained on day 0 of AZD1222 vaccination. The receptors shown here come from an adult in good health. The CDR3 runs from the conserved cysteine through the conserved F or W. A D gene is named only where the DNA matches it firmly. Part of the rows lack a size; the others show once, few, many or a class for expanded clones.

d_call j_call v_call clone_size cdr3_nt cdr3_aa
- TRBJ2-2 TRBV5-1 - TGCGCCAGCAGCTCCCCCTACCGATCCGGGGAGCTGTTTTTT CASSSPYRSGELFF
TRBD1 TRBJ1-5 TRBV30 - TGTGCCTGGAGTGTACCCAGACCGGACAGGGGGCTTCAGCCCCAGCATTTT CAWSVPRPDRGLQPQHF
TRBD1 TRBJ1-1 TRBV23-1 once TGCGCCAGCAGTCCAAAGGGACAGGGGGCAGTTTGCGCATTCATGAACACTGAAGCTTTCTTT CASSPKGQGAVCAFMNTEAFF
- TRBJ2-7 TRBV4-3 once TGCGCCAGCAGCCCTAGTTGGGGTTACGAGCAGTACTTC CASSPSWGYEQYF
- TRBJ1-6 TRBV6-5 - TGTGCCAGCAGTTACGACAATAATTCACCCCTCCACTTT CASSYDNNSPLHF
- TRBJ2-2 TRBV9 once TGTGCCAGCAGCGTTACATCGAACACCGGGGAGCTGTTTTTT CASSVTSNTGELFF
- TRBJ2-3 TRBV30 - TGTGCCTGGAGGGCGGGCACAGATACGCAGTATTTT CAWRAGTDTQYF
TRBD1 TRBJ1-6 TRBV9 - TGTGCCAGCAGCGTAGCGACCGGGACAGTGGCACCCCTCCACTTT CASSVATGTVAPLHF
- TRBJ2-1 TRBV3-1/TRBV3-2 once TGTGCCAGCAGCTCCCAGCGGAACTCCTACAATGAGCAGTTCTTC CASSSQRNSYNEQFF
TRBD2 TRBJ2-3 TRBV19 - TGTGCCAGTGCTACTCTAGCGGGGATGTCGGGTACGCAGTATTTT CASATLAGMSGTQYF
- TRBJ2-3 TRBV7-2 - TGTGCCAGCCGGACGGAATCAGCTAGCACAGATACGCAGTATTTT CASRTESASTDTQYF
- TRBJ2-3 TRBV10-1 - TGCGCCAGCAGTGAGTTCGGTGGGCTTGGGGGCACAGATACGCAGTATTTT CASSEFGGLGGTDTQYF
TRBD2 TRBJ2-2 TRBV3-1/TRBV3-2 - TGTGCCAGCAGCCATGAGGTGTTAGCGGGGTTGTCCGGGGAGCTGTTTTTT CASSHEVLAGLSGELFF
- TRBJ1-4 TRBV4-3 - TGCGCCAGCAGCCAAGATCGGGGAGGGGCATCAGAAAAACTGTTTTTT CASSQDRGGASEKLFF
- TRBJ1-1 TRBV28 - TGTGCCAGCACCTTGGACACTGAAGCTTTCTTT CASTLDTEAFF
- TRBJ1-5 TRBV2 - TGTGCCAGCAGTACCCTTCAGGGGCAGGACCCCAATCAGCCCCAGCATTTT CASSTLQGQDPNQPQHF
TRBD2 TRBJ2-2 TRBV2 - TGTGCCAGCCTGCGGGACTACTCCAACACTGGGGAGCTGTTTTTT CASLRDYSNTGELFF
- TRBJ2-2 TRBV4-3 - TGCGCCAGCAATGATGAGCGCTACACCGGGGAGCTGTTTTTT CASNDERYTGELFF
- TRBJ1-1 TRBV7-3 - TGTGCCAGCAGCTTAGTGGGCCAGGGAGGCACTGAAGCTTTCTTT CASSLVGQGGTEAFF
- TRBJ1-5 TRBV28 - TGTGCCAGCATTAGGGCCGGGGGGGGTTCTTGGCCCCAGCATTTT CASIRAGGGSWPQHF
- TRBJ2-7 TRBV29-1 - TGCAGCGTTGGAATGGCCAGGGACATTTCCTACGAGCAGTACTTC CSVGMARDISYEQYF
- TRBJ2-7 TRBV7-2 - TGTGCCAGCAGCTCGATCGGCACCTACGAGCAGTACTTC CASSSIGTYEQYF
- TRBJ2-1 TRBV3-1/TRBV3-2 - TGTGCCAGCAGCCTCCCATCGGGGACCCTCAATGAGCAGTTCTTC CASSLPSGTLNEQFF
TRBD1 TRBJ2-3 TRBV19 - TGTGCCAGTAGTGGGGACAGGGGGCACAAAACAGATACGCAGTATTTT CASSGDRGHKTDTQYF
- TRBJ2-1 TRBV29-1 - TGCAGCGTTGTTACCGTCCAGCCCACCAATGAGCAGTTCTTC CSVVTVQPTNEQFF